This T cell receptor beta chain appears in the sequencing data of a study of T-cell reconstitution after alpha-beta-depleted transplantation in children (dated by TCRdb to 2015 to 2016). Broadly, across the study: Using TCR repertoire profiling, the study quantitatively followed how T-cell immune reconstitution unfolded in children after TCRalphabeta/CD19-depleted allogeneic hematopoietic cell transplantation.

This clonotype has at least ten counts. Its antigen is unknown. The sample holds no much larger clone one base away, and base qualities are not on file. Deletion took 5 bases off V and 3 bases off J, with a span of 13 bases between the germline ends. From its cysteine to its phenylalanine, the CDR3 spans 14 amino acids. Only the CDR3 region is kept as DNA, spanning 42 bases read in frame from base 1. The method behind the library was PCR. Sequencing instrument: Illumina HiSeq 2500. Molecular barcoding was employed in the preparation of TCR libraries, with unique molecular identifiers being used to normalize TCRbeta repertoire quantification. In TCRdb, the public reads were trimmed at Q25 with fastp and aligned with MiXCR, with productive beta chains retained. Duplicate CDR3 protein sequences are folded into a single record with the most common DNA and genes. Recorded for this sample are roughly 500,000 distinct CDR3 sequences; under 15% of them occurred a single time. The ten largest clonotypes hold under 7% of the sample.

This TCR was recovered from a human donor who donated a stem cell graft to a child with combined immunodeficiency. Sample: PBMCs from the stem cell graft donor, taken from the stem cell graft. Recombination linked TRBV12-3 or TRBV12-4 to TRBJ1-2; no D gene call is confident. The bases are TGTGCCAGCAGTCCGAGTGGGTTGTACTATGGCTACACCTTC. Translated, it reads CASSPSGLYYGYTF.